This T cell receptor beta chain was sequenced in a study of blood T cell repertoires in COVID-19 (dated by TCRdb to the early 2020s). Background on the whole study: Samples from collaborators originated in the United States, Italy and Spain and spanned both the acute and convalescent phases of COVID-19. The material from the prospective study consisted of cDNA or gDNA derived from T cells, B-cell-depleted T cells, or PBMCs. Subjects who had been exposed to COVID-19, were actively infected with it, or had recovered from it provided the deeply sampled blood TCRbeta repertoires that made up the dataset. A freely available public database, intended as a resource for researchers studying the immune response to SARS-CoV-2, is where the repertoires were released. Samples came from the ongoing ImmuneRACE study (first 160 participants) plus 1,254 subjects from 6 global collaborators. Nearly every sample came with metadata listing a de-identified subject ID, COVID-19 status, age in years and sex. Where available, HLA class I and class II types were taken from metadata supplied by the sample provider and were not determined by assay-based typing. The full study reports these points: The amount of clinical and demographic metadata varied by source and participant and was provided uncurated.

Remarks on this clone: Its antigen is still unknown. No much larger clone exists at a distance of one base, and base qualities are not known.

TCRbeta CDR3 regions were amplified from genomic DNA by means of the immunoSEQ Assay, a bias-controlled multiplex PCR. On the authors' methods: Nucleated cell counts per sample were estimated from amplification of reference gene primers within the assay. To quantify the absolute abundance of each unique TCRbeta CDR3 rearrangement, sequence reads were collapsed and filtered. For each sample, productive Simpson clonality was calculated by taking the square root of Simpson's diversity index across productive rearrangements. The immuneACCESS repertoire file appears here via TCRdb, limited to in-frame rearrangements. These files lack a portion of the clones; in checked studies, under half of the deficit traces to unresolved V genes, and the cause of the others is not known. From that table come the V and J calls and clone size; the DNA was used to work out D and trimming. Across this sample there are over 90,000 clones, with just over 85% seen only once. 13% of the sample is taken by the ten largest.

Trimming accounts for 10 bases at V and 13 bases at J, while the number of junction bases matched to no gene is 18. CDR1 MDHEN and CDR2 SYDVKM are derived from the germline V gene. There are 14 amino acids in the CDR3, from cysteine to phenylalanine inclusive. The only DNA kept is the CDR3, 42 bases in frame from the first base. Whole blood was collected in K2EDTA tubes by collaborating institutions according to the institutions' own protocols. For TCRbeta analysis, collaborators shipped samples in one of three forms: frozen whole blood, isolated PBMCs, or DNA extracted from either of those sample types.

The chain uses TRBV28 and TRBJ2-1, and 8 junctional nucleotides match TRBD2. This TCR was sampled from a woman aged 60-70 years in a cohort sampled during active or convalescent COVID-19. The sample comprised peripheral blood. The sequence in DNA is TGTGCCACCGGTGGATATTTCCTCAGCGGGAGTCAGTTCTTC. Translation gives CATGGYFLSGSQFF.